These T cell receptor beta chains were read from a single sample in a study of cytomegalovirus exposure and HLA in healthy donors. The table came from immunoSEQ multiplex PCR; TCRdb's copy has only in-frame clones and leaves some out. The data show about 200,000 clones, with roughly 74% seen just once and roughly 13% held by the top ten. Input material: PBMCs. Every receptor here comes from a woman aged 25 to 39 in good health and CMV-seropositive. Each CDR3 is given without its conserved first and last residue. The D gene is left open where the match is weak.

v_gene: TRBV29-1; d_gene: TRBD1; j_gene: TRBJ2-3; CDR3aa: SVARDRETDTQY
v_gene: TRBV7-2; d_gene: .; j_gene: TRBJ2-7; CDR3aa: ASSLDRKSLNEQY
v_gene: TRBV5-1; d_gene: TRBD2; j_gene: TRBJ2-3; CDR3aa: ASSLVGLAGDTQY
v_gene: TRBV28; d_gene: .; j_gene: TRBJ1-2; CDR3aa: ASSLREVGYGYT
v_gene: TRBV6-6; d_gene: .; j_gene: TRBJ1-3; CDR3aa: ASFPGGLSGNTIY
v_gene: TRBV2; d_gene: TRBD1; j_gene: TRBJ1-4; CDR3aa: ASTKGAANEKLF
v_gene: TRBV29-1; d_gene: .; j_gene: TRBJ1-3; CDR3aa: SVVQGGNTIY
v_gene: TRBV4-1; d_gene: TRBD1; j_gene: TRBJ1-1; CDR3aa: ASSQDRLGTEAF
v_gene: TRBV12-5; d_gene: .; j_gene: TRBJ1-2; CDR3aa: ASGLASSDTKT
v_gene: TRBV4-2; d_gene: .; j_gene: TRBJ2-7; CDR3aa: ASSLTPGSGEQY
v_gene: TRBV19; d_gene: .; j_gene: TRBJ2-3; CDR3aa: ASSMGYTDTQY
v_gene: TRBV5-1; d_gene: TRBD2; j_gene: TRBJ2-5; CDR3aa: ASSLSGGQETQY
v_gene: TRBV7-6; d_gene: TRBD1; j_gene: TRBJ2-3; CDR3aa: ASSRTGDSDTQY
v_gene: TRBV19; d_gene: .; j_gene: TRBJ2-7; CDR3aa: ATKDRLSSYEQY
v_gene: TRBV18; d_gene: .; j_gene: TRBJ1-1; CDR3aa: ASSLYTEAF
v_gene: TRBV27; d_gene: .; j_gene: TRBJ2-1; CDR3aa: ASSPRRLMGALNEQF
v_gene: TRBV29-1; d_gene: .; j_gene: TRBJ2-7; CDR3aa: SAYLMGGEQY
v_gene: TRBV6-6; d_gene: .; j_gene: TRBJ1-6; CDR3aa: ASTETGPSSPLH
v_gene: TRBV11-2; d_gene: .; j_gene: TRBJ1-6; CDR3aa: ASSLSKSRPYNSPLH
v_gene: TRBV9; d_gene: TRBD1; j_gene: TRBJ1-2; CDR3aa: ASTEDDSQGTDGYT
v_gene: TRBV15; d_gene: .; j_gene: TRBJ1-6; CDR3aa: ATSRDIEAYNSPLH
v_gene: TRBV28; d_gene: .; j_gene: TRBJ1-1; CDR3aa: ASSLGGAAIEAF
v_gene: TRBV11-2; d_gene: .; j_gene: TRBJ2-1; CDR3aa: ATSRQAGFYEQF
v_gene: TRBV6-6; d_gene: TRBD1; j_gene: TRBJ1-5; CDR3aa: ASSYPDRNNQPQH
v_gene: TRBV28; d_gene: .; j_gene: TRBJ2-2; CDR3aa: ASTSRVDTGELF